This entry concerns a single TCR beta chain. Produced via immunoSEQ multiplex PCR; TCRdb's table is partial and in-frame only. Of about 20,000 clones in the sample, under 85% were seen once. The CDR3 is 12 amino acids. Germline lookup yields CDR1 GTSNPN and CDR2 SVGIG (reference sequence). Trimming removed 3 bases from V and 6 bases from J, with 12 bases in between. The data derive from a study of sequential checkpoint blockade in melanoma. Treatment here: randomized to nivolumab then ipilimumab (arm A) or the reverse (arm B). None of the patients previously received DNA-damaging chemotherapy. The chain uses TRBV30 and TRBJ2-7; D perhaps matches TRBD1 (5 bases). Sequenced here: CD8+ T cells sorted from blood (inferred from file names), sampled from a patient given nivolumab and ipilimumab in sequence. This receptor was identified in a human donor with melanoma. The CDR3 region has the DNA TGTGCCTGGAGGGGCAGGGCTATCGAGCAGTACTTC. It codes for CAWRGRAIEQYF.